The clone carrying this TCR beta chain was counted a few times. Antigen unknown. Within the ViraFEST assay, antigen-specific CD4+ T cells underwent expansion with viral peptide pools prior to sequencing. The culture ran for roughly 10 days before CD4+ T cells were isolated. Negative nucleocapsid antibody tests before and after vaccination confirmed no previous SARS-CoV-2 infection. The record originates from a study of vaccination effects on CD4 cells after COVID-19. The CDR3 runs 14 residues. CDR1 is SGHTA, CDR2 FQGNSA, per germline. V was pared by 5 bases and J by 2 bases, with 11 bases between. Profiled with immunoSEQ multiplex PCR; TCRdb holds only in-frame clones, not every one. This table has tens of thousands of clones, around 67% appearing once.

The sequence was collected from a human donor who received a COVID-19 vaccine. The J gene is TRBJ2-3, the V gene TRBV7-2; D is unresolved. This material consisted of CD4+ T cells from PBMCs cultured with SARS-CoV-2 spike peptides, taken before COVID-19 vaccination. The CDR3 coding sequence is TGTGCCAGCAGCCCCCTAGGTTCCACAGATACGCAGTATTTT. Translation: CASSPLGSTDTQYF.